This is a list of T cell receptor beta chains from one sample in a study of Ad26.COV2.S vaccination and SARS-CoV-2 variants. Sequencing used immunoSEQ multiplex PCR; TCRdb keeps in-frame clones, though not all of them. The sample lists about 350,000 clones, roughly 87% occurring once. The source was peripheral blood, collected in a trial of Ad26.COV2.S vaccine versus placebo. The receptors were sampled from a person between 18 and 65 years old who received the Ad26.COV2.S COVID-19 vaccine or a placebo. Both conserved end residues are trimmed from each CDR3. Fields, in order: V gene, J gene, CDR3 protein.

v_gene: TRBV10-3
j_gene: TRBJ2-2
CDR3aa: AISESQNTGELF

v_gene: TRBV19
j_gene: TRBJ2-3
CDR3aa: ASSISLTDTQY

v_gene: TRBV27
j_gene: TRBJ2-5
CDR3aa: ASSFIGGTQY

v_gene: TRBV19
j_gene: TRBJ2-3
CDR3aa: ASSIRGFTDTQY

v_gene: TRBV30
j_gene: TRBJ1-5
CDR3aa: AWSYRGTSNQPQH

v_gene: TRBV5-1
j_gene: TRBJ1-5
CDR3aa: ASSLEGQVDQPQH

v_gene: TRBV30
j_gene: TRBJ1-2
CDR3aa: AWSDSGHGT

v_gene: TRBV3-1/TRBV3-2
j_gene: TRBJ1-2
CDR3aa: ASSQDSAGTYGYT

v_gene: TRBV6-2/TRBV6-3
j_gene: TRBJ1-6
CDR3aa: ASSYPVRRDNSPLH

v_gene: TRBV18
j_gene: TRBJ2-7
CDR3aa: ASSPEYDNYEQY

v_gene: TRBV12-3/TRBV12-4
j_gene: TRBJ1-3
CDR3aa: ASSRDSGNTIY

v_gene: TRBV3-1/TRBV3-2
j_gene: TRBJ1-1
CDR3aa: ASSRTGVDAF

v_gene: TRBV27
j_gene: TRBJ2-3
CDR3aa: ASSTDRGDTDTQY

v_gene: TRBV6-2/TRBV6-3
j_gene: TRBJ2-7
CDR3aa: ASSTRQGPGLYEQY

v_gene: TRBV3-1/TRBV3-2
j_gene: TRBJ2-3
CDR3aa: ASSSRGGVADTQY

v_gene: TRBV7-2
j_gene: TRBJ2-3
CDR3aa: ASSLGGSGGDTQY

v_gene: TRBV19
j_gene: TRBJ1-1
CDR3aa: ASSMEGWTEAF

v_gene: TRBV7-9
j_gene: TRBJ2-6
CDR3aa: ASSLTQSGANVLT

v_gene: TRBV4-2
j_gene: TRBJ1-2
CDR3aa: ASSQEGTGGYT

v_gene: TRBV6-6
j_gene: TRBJ1-1
CDR3aa: ASSVSGPNTEAF

v_gene: TRBV10-2
j_gene: TRBJ1-1
CDR3aa: ASRGRDRTPGTEAF

v_gene: TRBV14
j_gene: TRBJ2-5
CDR3aa: ASSQRRTWAETQY

v_gene: TRBV9
j_gene: TRBJ1-1
CDR3aa: ASSDQVEAEAF

v_gene: TRBV6-4
j_gene: TRBJ2-3
CDR3aa: ASSVTSGTTDTQY

v_gene: TRBV5-6
j_gene: TRBJ1-5
CDR3aa: ASSLGVEPQH

v_gene: TRBV5-5
j_gene: TRBJ2-5
CDR3aa: ASSLSGTVKETQY

v_gene: TRBV5-1
j_gene: TRBJ2-7
CDR3aa: ASRIQGSSGLYEQY

v_gene: TRBV27
j_gene: TRBJ2-7
CDR3aa: ASSASTAGEQY

v_gene: TRBV3-1/TRBV3-2
j_gene: TRBJ2-2
CDR3aa: ASRLAGGRTGELF